Presented here are 21 T cell receptor beta chains from one specimen sequenced in a study of cytomegalovirus exposure and HLA in healthy donors. Both 60 Vbeta primers and 13 Jbeta primers went into the PCR. Repertoires were generated with immunoSEQ multiplex PCR, while TCRdb's copy carries only in-frame clones and drops some. The table has 100,000 to 150,000 clones, 75% to 90% seen once. The material sequenced was PBMCs. All receptors come from a man aged 50 to 60 in good health and CMV-seronegative.

The chain recombines TRBV28 with TRBJ2-3; 9 bases agree with TRBD1. Germline CDR1 and CDR2: MDHEN and SYDVKM. This CDR3 is 16 amino acids long. V lost 6 bases and J lost 0; bases outside the gene matches: 7. The CDR3 nucleotides are TGTGCCAGCAGCCGATTACAGGGGGCGAGCACAGATACGCAGTATTTT. Its protein is CASSRLQGASTDTQYF.

The chain employs TRBV7-6 and TRBJ2-2; perhaps TRBD2 as D (7 bases). This CDR3 is 16 amino acids long. Per the germline V gene, CDR1 is SGHVS and CDR2 is FNYEAQ. Trimming stripped 7 bases from V and 2 bases from J, with 17 bases between. CDR3: CASTPLGGGNTGELFF. CDR3 nucleotide sequence: TGTGCCAGCACCCCCCTGGGAGGGGGTAACACCGGGGAGCTGTTTTTT.

The chain links TRBV9 to TRBJ1-4, with D unclear. V lost 0 bases and J 0 bases, leaving 6 bases between the germline ends. The CDR3 is 15 amino acids. Germline-derived CDR1 and CDR2 are SGDLS and YYNGEE. The CDR3 DNA sequence: TGTGCCAGCAGCGTAGCAGGTGCAACTAATGAAAAACTGTTTTTT. Translating gives CASSVAGATNEKLFF.

This clone has a handful of counts. The J gene is TRBJ2-2, the V gene TRBV11-2, with 8 bases aligning to TRBD2. The CDR3 extends over 16 amino acids. Germline V gene lookup returns CDR1 SGHAT and CDR2 FQNNGV. Trimming at V came to 2 bases and at J to 1 base, leaving 3 bases not matched to a gene. The CDR3 nucleotides are TGTGCCAGCAGCTTATACGGGAGGGGGAACACCGGGGAGCTGTTTTTT. It encodes CASSLYGRGNTGELFF.

The chain joins TRBV5-4 to TRBJ1-3; 7 bases fit TRBD1. The CDR3 spans 16 residues. The V gene end was trimmed by 0 bases and the J gene end by 4 bases; junction bases not matched to a gene: 7. Germline V gene sequence: CDR1 SGHNT, CDR2 YYREEE (reference sequence). The CDR3 sequence: CASSLEGALIGNTIYF. CDR3 coding DNA: TGTGCCAGCAGCTTGGAGGGGGCCTTGATCGGAAACACCATATATTTT.

The rearrangement uses TRBV5-6 and TRBJ2-7, with D possibly matching TRBD1 (6 bases). The CDR3 extends over 13 amino acids. V was shortened by 2 bases and J by 12 bases, with 18 bases between the two germline ends. Germline values: CDR1 SGHDT, CDR2 YYEEEE. The CDR3 loop reads CASSLYTRTVAYF. DNA for the CDR3: TGTGCCAGCAGCTTATATACTCGGACAGTAGCGTACTTC.

The chain employs TRBV9 and TRBJ2-3; 9 positions agree with TRBD1. This CDR3 is 16 amino acids long. The V and J ends lost 2 bases and 4 bases, in that order; junction bases with no gene match: 8. Germline V gives CDR1 SGDLS, CDR2 YYNGEE. The CDR3 DNA follows: TGTGCCAGCAGCGTGCTGACAGGGGGAAGAGCAGATACGCAGTATTTT. This sequence encodes CASSVLTGGRADTQYF.

V is TRBV27 and J is TRBJ2-7; 7 bases fit TRBD1. The CDR3 covers 16 residues. V dropped 5 bases and J dropped 0; count of bases not matched to a gene: 10. Germline CDR1 MNHEY, CDR2 SMNVEV (reference sequence). The CDR3 DNA follows: TGTGCCAGCAGTCTCCGGACAGGTCCCAACTCCTACGAGCAGTACTTC. Its protein product is CASSLRTGPNSYEQYF.

The chain couples TRBV7-2 to TRBJ2-5; D possibly corresponds to TRBD2 (7 bases). CDR1 is SGHTA and CDR2 is FQGNSA in the germline V gene. This CDR3 has 14 residues. The V end was cut by 5 bases, the J end by 5 bases, with 15 bases between. In nucleotides, the CDR3 is TGTGCCAGCAGCCCCGGTGGGGGGGCGGAGACCCAGTACTTC. Translation gives CASSPGGGAETQYF.

The rearrangement joins TRBV5-4 to TRBJ1-5; D remains unclear. CDR3 length equals 13 residues. The ends were cut back, 0 bases at V and 9 bases at J, with 10 bases in the middle. Germline V lookup: CDR1 SGHNT, CDR2 YYREEE (reference sequence). Written as DNA, the CDR3 is TGTGCCAGCAGCTTGGACGCAGGATCGCCCCAGCATTTT. Encoded protein: CASSLDAGSPQHF.

This clone appeared once. This sequence joins TRBV28 and TRBJ1-2, with D tentatively TRBD1 (6 bases). V lost 5 bases and J lost 5, with 12 bases in between. Per the germline V gene, CDR1 is MDHEN and CDR2 is SYDVKM. This CDR3 is 13 amino acids long. CDR3 loop: CASSPQGQYGYTF. The CDR3, as DNA: TGTGCCAGCAGTCCGCAGGGGCAGTATGGCTACACCTTC.

The rearrangement links TRBV4-3 to TRBJ2-7, with 8 bases lining up with TRBD2. V was clipped by 3 bases and J by 2 bases; unmatched bases: 6. The CDR3 runs 15 residues. Looked up from germline, CDR1 is LGHNA and CDR2 is YSLEER. The CDR3 here is CASSQETGGPYEQYF. For the CDR3, the DNA is TGCGCCAGCAGCCAGGAGACGGGAGGGCCCTACGAGCAGTACTTC.

This clone is a singleton in its sample. The rearrangement uses TRBV4-1 and TRBJ1-1; tentative D call: TRBD1 (5 bases). Germline CDR1 and CDR2: MGHRA and YSYEKL. This CDR3 comprises 15 residues. Trimming took 0 bases from V and 0 from J, leaving 8 bases between them. The DNA of the CDR3 is TGCGCCAGCAGCCAAGAGGGGGGTTTGAACACTGAAGCTTTCTTT. It translates to CASSQEGGLNTEAFF.

DNA for the CDR3: TGTGCCAGCAGTCCCCGCGGTGGGAATGAAAAACTGTTTTTT. As protein: CASSPRGGNEKLFF. The J gene is TRBJ1-4, the V gene TRBV27; no clear D gene. CDR3 size: 14 residues. Germline CDR1 and CDR2: MNHEY and SMNVEV (reference sequence). Trimming took 5 bases from V and 5 from J, leaving 12 bases between them.

The chain couples TRBV10-3 to TRBJ2-7; TRBD1 matches 10 bases. The CDR3 is made up of 15 amino acids. V gave up 4 bases and J gave up 0 bases; unmatched junction bases: 3. Germline V gene data show CDR1 as ENHRY and CDR2 as SYGVKD. The CDR3 here is CAISAGDRGSYEQYF. The DNA of the CDR3 is TGTGCCATCAGTGCGGGGGACAGGGGCTCCTACGAGCAGTACTTC.

The rearrangement links TRBV7-8 to TRBJ2-7; D perhaps matches TRBD1 (5 bases). V was cut by 5 bases and J by 0 bases, with 14 bases left in between. The CDR3 has 15 residues. The germline CDR1 and CDR2 sequences are SGHVS and FQNEAQ. The CDR3 loop is CASSPRQTLSYEQYF. The CDR3 DNA follows: TGTGCCAGCAGCCCACGACAGACTCTCTCCTACGAGCAGTACTTC.

The rearrangement uses TRBV29-1 and TRBJ2-3, with a weak D call TRBD1 (5 bases). The germline V gene encodes CDR1 SQVTM and CDR2 ANQGSEA. V lost 3 bases, J lost 6 bases, and 10 bases lay in between. This CDR3 is built from 12 residues. CDR3 DNA: TGCAGCGTTGAGGGGCCTTTGGATACGCAGTATTTT. It specifies CSVEGPLDTQYF.

The gene calls are TRBV21-1 and TRBJ2-1; the table's D call TRBD2 went unverified against the DNA. TRBV21-1 is a known pseudogene. The CDR3 contains 19 residues. This CDR3 reads CASSIPGTTNRSSYNEQFF. The DNA of the CDR3 is TGTGCCAGCAGCATTCCCGGGACTACCAATAGGAGCTCCTACAATGAGCAGTTCTTC.

The chain uses TRBV5-1 and TRBJ1-1; 9 nucleotides agree with TRBD1. V was pared by 7 bases and J by 3 bases, with 13 bases of the junction left unmatched. The CDR3 has 16 residues. Germline CDR1 SGHRS, CDR2 YFSETQ. The CDR3 sequence is CASAPGTGIYDTEAFF. DNA for the CDR3: TGCGCCAGCGCACCCGGGACAGGGATTTACGACACTGAAGCTTTCTTT.

The CDR3 bases are TGTGCCAGCAGTTTCGAGGAGAATCAGCCCCAGCATTTT. Its translation is CASSFEENQPQHF. The gene calls are TRBV28 and TRBJ1-5, with D uncertain. CDR1 is MDHEN and CDR2 is SYDVKM in the germline V gene. The CDR3 loop spans 13 amino acids. Trimming stripped 3 bases from V and 4 bases from J, with 7 bases between.

The CDR3 coding sequence is TGTGCCAGCAGCCACACAGGGGGCGGCGGCTATGGCTACACCTTC. It encodes CASSHTGGGGYGYTF. This chain connects TRBV6-6 to TRBJ1-2, with 9 bases fitting TRBD1. Germline loops: CDR1 MNHNY, CDR2 SVGAGI (reference sequence). The CDR3 extends over 15 amino acids. V dropped 6 bases and J dropped 4; count of bases not matched to a gene: 9.